This T cell receptor (beta chain) is from a study of T cell repertoires in cytomegalovirus infection (dated by TCRdb to the late 2010s). Concerning the study at large: The peptide stimulations were aimed at well-studied HLA-B-restricted epitopes as well as recently identified HLA-C-restricted CMV epitopes, whose presentation resists viral immunomodulation. Because public TCR beta signatures pointed to carriage of CMV infection together with the matching HLA type, the HLA type of each donor mattered for the analysis. Overall study outcomes, separate from this receptor: Cumulative frequency of public TCR beta family members discriminated carriers of CMV infection plus the relevant HLA type in this cohort and an independent approximately 350-donor cohort. The ex vivo response was dominated by HLA-C-restricted CMV-specific TCR beta clonotypes, which also provided the single most frequent clonotype in two of eight donors.

This clonotype was seen repeatedly, ten times or more. Its antigen is still unknown. No base-level quality is on record; no much larger clone is a single base apart. What the treatment or condition label conveys for this sample: in vitro stimulation with specific CMV peptide epitopes to enrich CMV-specific T cells. The sample was run on an Illumina HiSeq 1500. The raw public reads went through TCRdb reprocessing: fastp at Q25, MiXCR clone calling, in-frame beta chains kept. Merged by CDR3 protein, the rows form single entries marked with the most common genes and DNA. The sample table lists 140,000 to 150,000 distinct CDR3 sequences, around 30% of them with a count of one. The biggest ten clones account for 45% to 55% of the sample. For this chain, trimming is 5 bases at the V end and 0 bases at the J end, and the number of junction bases without a gene match is 9. According to the germline V gene (reference sequence), CDR1 reads SEHNR and CDR2 reads FQNEAQ. From cysteine to phenylalanine, the CDR3 is 16 amino acids long. Here the CDR3 DNA is all that survives: 48 bases in frame from base 1.

Rearrangement joined TRBV7-9 to TRBJ2-7; 8 junctional bases match TRBD1. This TCR was recovered from a human donor in good health (CMV status not recorded). Some clones in this sample may be carry-over from other donors' samples. This material consisted of CD8+ T cells from cultured PBMCs, taken from culture after CMV antigen stimulation. Here the CDR3 is given as CASSPRTGIVSYEQYF. The DNA sequence reads TGTGCCAGCAGCCCTAGGACAGGGATTGTCTCCTACGAGCAGTACTTC.